This TCR beta chain was documented in a study of T-cell reconstitution after alpha-beta-depleted transplantation in children. CDR3 length equals 15 residues. Germline lookup yields CDR1 SGHDT and CDR2 YYEEEE. V was shortened by 4 bases and J by 6 bases, with 17 bases between the two germline ends. Unique molecular identifiers were incorporated when the TCRbeta library was constructed. From the PCR reads, TCRdb called clonotypes with MiXCR, one entry per CDR3 protein. The table records about 200,000 distinct CDR3 sequences, less than 15% of them present only once. V usage is TRBV5-6 and J usage is TRBJ1-5; D is possibly TRBD1 (6 bases). The sample was PBMCs from the stem cell graft donor, taken from the stem cell graft. The origin of this receptor is a human donor who donated a stem cell graft to a child with acute lymphoblastic leukemia. The DNA of the CDR3 is TGTGCCAGCAGCCGTATGGACAGCGACACTCAGCCCCAGCATTTT. Encoded protein: CASSRMDSDTQPQHF. Full variable domain (outside the CDR3, taken from reference TRBV5-6 and TRBJ1-5): DAGVTQSPTHLIKTRGQQVTLRCSPKSGHDTVSWYQQALGQGPQFIFQYYEEEERQRGNFPDRFSGHQFPNYSSELNVNALLLGDSALYLCASSRMDSDTQPQHFGDGTRLSIL.